A selection of T cell receptor beta chains follows, all from one sample in a study of T-cell memory formation after mild COVID-19. TCRdb called the 5' RACE reads again in MiXCR, with one record for every CDR3 protein. The data contain 450,000 or so distinct CDR3 sequences, approximately 23% of them seen just once; the ten biggest clones take up about 12%. The sequenced sample consisted of PBMCs or a T cell subset sorted from them (not recorded which). These receptors originate from an adult woman who had mild COVID-19 (a few samples of this study predate the infection). Cell type and time point are not known. The CDR3 runs from the conserved cysteine through the conserved F or W. The D gene is left open where the match is weak. Not all rows give a size; the values are once, few, many and, for expanded clones, a class.

J | D | V | size | CDR3 | DNA
TRBJ2-3 | TRBD1 | TRBV20-1 | NA | CSARGFGTGATGQYF | TGCAGTGCTAGAGGCTTTGGGACAGGGGCCACTGGGCAGTATTTT
TRBJ2-2 | TRBD1 | TRBV20-1 | NA | CSVRQGNTGELFF | TGCAGTGTTCGACAGGGGAACACCGGGGAGCTGTTTTTT
TRBJ2-1 | NA | TRBV5-1 | few | CASSPFSGSSYNEQFF | TGCGCCAGCAGCCCCTTTAGCGGCAGCTCCTACAATGAGCAGTTCTTC
TRBJ2-7 | NA | TRBV4-2 | few | CASSQDLRGIGEQYF | TGTGCCAGCAGCCAAGATCTTAGGGGTATTGGCGAGCAGTACTTC
TRBJ1-3 | NA | TRBV12-3/TRBV12-4 | many | CASSLGNTIYF | TGTGCCAGCAGTTTAGGAAACACCATATATTTT
TRBJ2-1 | NA | TRBV2 | few | CASSEEGESSYNEQFF | TGTGCCAGCAGTGAGGAGGGGGAGAGCTCCTACAATGAGCAGTTCTTC
TRBJ2-5 | NA | TRBV5-5 | NA | CASSPELGFGETQYF | TGTGCCAGCAGCCCCGAGTTGGGTTTCGGTGAGACCCAGTACTTC
TRBJ1-1 | NA | TRBV7-3 | few | CASSPQQGGTEAFF | TGTGCCAGCAGCCCTCAGCAGGGTGGGACTGAAGCTTTCTTT
TRBJ2-1 | NA | TRBV4-3 | few | CASSLYYNEQFF | TGCGCCAGCAGCCTTTACTACAATGAGCAGTTCTTC
TRBJ1-2 | TRBD1 | TRBV6-6 | few | CASSSQGDYGYTF | TGTGCCAGCTCTTCTCAGGGGGACTATGGCTACACCTTC
TRBJ2-3 | NA | TRBV7-3 | NA | CASSLTGDFLGTDTQYF | TGTGCCAGCAGCTTAACCGGGGACTTTTTGGGCACAGATACGCAGTATTTT
TRBJ1-2 | NA | TRBV4-3 | few | CASSQKQIDRNYGYTF | TGCGCCAGCAGCCAAAAACAAATCGACCGTAACTATGGCTACACCTTC
TRBJ2-7 | TRBD2 | TRBV5-1 | many | CASSLTSASYEQYF | TGCGCCAGCAGCTTGACTAGCGCCTCCTACGAGCAGTACTTC
TRBJ2-3 | TRBD1 | TRBV5-1 | NA | CASSLGGQGATDTQYF | TGCGCCAGCAGCTTGGGGGGACAGGGTGCCACAGATACGCAGTATTTT
TRBJ1-4 | TRBD1 | TRBV6-2/TRBV6-3 | few | CASSKDRGRQKLFF | TGTGCCAGCAGTAAGGACAGGGGACGGCAGAAACTGTTTTTT
TRBJ2-3 | TRBD2 | TRBV7-2 | few | CASSSGLARNTQYF | TGTGCCAGCAGCTCCGGACTAGCGAGGAATACGCAGTATTTT
TRBJ1-2 | TRBD1 | TRBV7-2 | NA | CASSLDGRGSFYGYTF | TGTGCCAGCAGCTTAGATGGCAGGGGGAGTTTTTATGGCTACACCTTC
TRBJ2-1 | NA | TRBV7-8 | few | CASSSQGEEQFF | TGTGCCAGCAGCTCACAAGGGGAGGAGCAGTTCTTC
TRBJ2-3 | TRBD2 | TRBV9 | NA | CASSSSPVGGVTDTQYF | TGTGCCAGCAGCTCGAGCCCTGTGGGGGGGGTAACAGATACGCAGTATTTT
TRBJ2-2 | NA | TRBV12-3/TRBV12-4 | NA | CASNLRLGGTGELFF | TGTGCCAGCAATCTGAGGCTAGGCGGAACCGGGGAGCTGTTTTTT